The 23 T cell receptor beta chains reported below all come from one sample, sequenced in a study of blood T cell repertoires in COVID-19. Generated by immunoSEQ multiplex PCR, the TCRdb table keeps only in-frame clones and is missing some. The top ten hold 0.95% to 1.5% of the sample, which has some 370,000 clones, about 90% seen once. The sequenced sample consisted of peripheral blood. All receptors derive from a man aged 40-49 years with acute or convalescent COVID-19.

The genes are TRBV4-1 and TRBJ1-2; D possibly corresponds to TRBD1 (5 bases). V gave up 3 bases and J gave up 0 bases, with 11 bases separating them. Per germline, CDR1 MGHRA and CDR2 YSYEKL. The CDR3 contains 15 residues. CDR3 sequence: CASSQATGANYGYTF. CDR3 coding DNA: TGCGCCAGCAGCCAGGCCACGGGGGCTAACTATGGCTACACCTTC.

The sample holds a few counts of this clone. V gene TRBV30 combines with J gene TRBJ2-4, with 12 bases that match TRBD2. CDR3 length: 15 amino acids. V shed 5 bases, J shed 8 bases, and the junction held 10 bases outside the gene matches. CDR1 and CDR2 from the germline V gene are GTSNPN and SVGIG (reference sequence). CDR3 coding DNA: TGTGCCTGGGAGAGACTAGCGGGAGCCTCGGACATTCAGTACTTC. Translated: CAWERLAGASDIQYF.

This chain links TRBV27 with TRBJ2-2, with 13 bases identical to TRBD2. V trimming: 5 bases; J trimming: 7 bases; junction bases outside the gene matches: 10. Germline V gives CDR1 MNHEY, CDR2 SMNVEV (reference sequence). CDR3 length: 17 amino acids. The chain's CDR3 is CASSLGLAGSWNGELFF. The DNA for the CDR3 is TGTGCCAGCAGTCTGGGACTAGCGGGGTCCTGGAACGGGGAGCTGTTTTTT.

The chain uses TRBV6-1 and TRBJ2-7; 9 bases agree with TRBD1. The CDR3 totals 14 residues. Germline V gives CDR1 MNHNS, CDR2 SASEGT. The V and J ends lost 7 bases and 4 bases, in that order; junction bases with no gene match: 8. Here the CDR3 reads CASTKNRGPYEQYF. Written as DNA, the CDR3 is TGTGCCAGCACCAAAAACAGGGGGCCGTACGAGCAGTACTTC.

This clone was recorded once. The chain has TRBV9 and TRBJ2-1, with 11 bases that match TRBD2. CDR3 length: 17 residues. From germline, CDR1 is SGDLS and CDR2 YYNGEE. The junction had 8 bases not matched to a gene; V was cut back by 0 bases and J by 6 bases. The CDR3 DNA sequence: TGTGCCAGCAGCGTAGACCTAGCGGGAGGTGGGGTCAATGAGCAGTTCTTC. It codes for CASSVDLAGGGVNEQFF.

The V gene is TRBV6-6, the J gene TRBJ1-6, with D maybe TRBD1 (6 bases). From germline, CDR1 is MNHNY and CDR2 SVGAGI (reference sequence). This CDR3 comprises 15 residues. The V and J ends lost 6 bases and 6 bases respectively, with 15 bases between them. CDR3 coding DNA: TGTGCCAGCAGATCCCATACAGGGACTAATTCACCCCTCCACTTT. Protein: CASRSHTGTNSPLHF.

CDR3 coding DNA: TGTGCCAGCAGCCTAATAGCGGGAGTCGTTTACAATGAGCAGTTCTTC. Protein product: CASSLIAGVVYNEQFF. The chain couples TRBV5-4 to TRBJ2-1, with 9 nucleotides matching TRBD2. Germline V lookup: CDR1 SGHNT, CDR2 YYREEE (reference sequence). The CDR3 spans 16 residues. J lost 4 bases, V lost 4 bases, and 9 bases had no gene match.

V gene TRBV7-3 combines with J gene TRBJ2-1; D uncertain. V was cut by 5 bases and J by 2 bases, with 16 bases left in between. This CDR3 has 16 amino acids. Germline lookup yields CDR1 SGHTA and CDR2 FQGTGA. Here the CDR3 reads CASSPNSLSPYNEQFF. The CDR3 coding sequence is TGTGCCAGCAGCCCAAACTCCCTTTCGCCCTACAATGAGCAGTTCTTC.

V and J are TRBV5-3 and TRBJ2-7, with TRBD2 matching 8 bases. TRBV5-3 is an open reading frame whose function is uncertain. J gave up 6 bases and V 0 bases, and 8 bases lay outside the gene matches. There are 15 residues in the CDR3. The DNA for the CDR3 is TGTGCCAGAAGCTTGGCTGTGGGACTAGGCTGCGAGCAGTACTTC. Its translation is CARSLAVGLGCEQYF.

The V gene is TRBV30, the J gene TRBJ2-3; 8 bases line up with TRBD2. The CDR3 totals 14 residues. Germline V CDR1 and CDR2: GTSNPN, SVGIG (reference sequence). V gave up 4 bases and J gave up 0 bases; unmatched junction bases: 3. The CDR3 here is CAWNRGGSTDTQYF. CDR3 DNA sequence: TGTGCCTGGAACCGGGGGGGAAGCACAGATACGCAGTATTTT.

The chain joins TRBV4-1 to TRBJ1-1; no clear D. This CDR3 is built from 16 residues. Germline V lookup: CDR1 MGHRA, CDR2 YSYEKL. Trimming took off 2 bases at V and 2 bases at J, with 15 bases between the two ends. CDR3 region: CASSQTGIQANTEAFF. CDR3 nucleotides: TGCGCCAGCAGCCAAACCGGTATCCAAGCCAACACTGAAGCTTTCTTT.

This rearrangement joins TRBV4-2 to TRBJ1-4, with a tentative D call TRBD1 (6 bases). The germline gives CDR1 LGHNA, CDR2 YNFKEQ. This CDR3 region has 14 residues. Trimming removed 8 bases from V and 0 bases from J, with 10 bases in between. This CDR3 is CASATGTTNEKLFF. The CDR3 DNA sequence: TGTGCCAGCGCCACAGGGACAACTAATGAAAAACTGTTTTTT.

This chain connects TRBV12-5 to TRBJ2-7, with TRBD2 matching 12 bases. The CDR3 has 16 amino acids. Germline-derived CDR1 and CDR2 are LGHNT and FRNRAP. Trimming removed 2 bases from V and 5 bases from J; junction bases left unmatched: 7. Here the CDR3 reads CASGLLEGLAGHEQYF. CDR3 nucleotide sequence: TGTGCTAGTGGTTTGCTCGAGGGACTAGCGGGTCACGAGCAGTACTTC.

The chain carries TRBV29-1 and TRBJ1-4; 10 positions agree with TRBD1. Germline lookup yields CDR1 SQVTM and CDR2 ANQGSEA. This CDR3 contains 13 residues. V was clipped by 6 bases and J by 5 bases; unmatched bases: 3. DNA of the CDR3: TGCAGCGTGGGGACAGGGGAGAATGAAAAACTGTTTTTT. Encoded protein: CSVGTGENEKLFF.

The rearrangement joins TRBV9 to TRBJ2-3; 9 bases agree with TRBD2. There are 16 residues in the CDR3. From germline, CDR1 is SGDLS and CDR2 YYNGEE. V shed 4 bases and J 4 bases; nucleotides not matched to a gene: 10. The DNA for the CDR3 is TGTGCCAGCAGCTCCTCCTTAGCGGGAGACTCAGATACGCAGTATTTT. Its protein is CASSSSLAGDSDTQYF. Full variable domain (rest looked up from reference TRBV9 and TRBJ2-3): DSGVTQTPKHLITATGQRVTLRCSPRSGDLSVYWYQQSLDQGLQFLIQYYNGEERAKGNILERFSAQQFPDLHSELNLSSLELGDSALYFCASSSSLAGDSDTQYFGPGTRLTVL.

The chain uses TRBV9 and TRBJ2-3; 9 positions agree with TRBD1. V shed 4 bases, J shed 4 bases, and the junction held 4 bases outside the gene matches. This CDR3 has 14 amino acids. Germline V lookup: CDR1 SGDLS, CDR2 YYNGEE. The CDR3 DNA is TGTGCCAGCAGCCCGGACAGGGGACCAGATACGCAGTATTTT. The encoded protein is CASSPDRGPDTQYF.

This chain joins TRBV28 and TRBJ2-1; TRBD1 matches 9 bases. CDR3 length: 15 amino acids. CDR1 is MDHEN and CDR2 is SYDVKM in the germline V gene. With 4 bases clipped from V and 5 bases from J, the junction kept 6 bases outside the gene matches. The CDR3: CASSYPGQGHNEQFF. The CDR3 DNA follows: TGTGCCAGCAGTTATCCGGGACAGGGTCACAATGAGCAGTTCTTC.

Written as DNA, the CDR3 is TGTGCCAGCAGTCCACACATTCAGGGTACTGGGGCCAACGTCCTGACTTTC. Amino acids: CASSPHIQGTGANVLTF. The chain has TRBV6-6 and TRBJ2-6, with D maybe TRBD1 (5 bases). Germline V CDR1 and CDR2: MNHNY, SVGAGI (reference sequence). Deletions cut 5 bases from V and 2 bases from J, with 16 bases between. This CDR3 spans 17 amino acids.

The rearrangement links TRBV6-1 to TRBJ1-1, with TRBD1 as a possible D gene (6 bases). Trimming took off 7 bases at V and 3 bases at J, with 15 bases between the two ends. The CDR3 has 14 amino acids. Germline CDR1 reads MNHNS; CDR2 reads SASEGT. The CDR3 loop is CASTTGGAYTEAFF. For the CDR3, the DNA is TGTGCCAGCACAACGGGGGGGGCTTACACTGAAGCTTTCTTT.

This chain links TRBV4-1 with TRBJ2-7; D not resolved. Per germline, CDR1 MGHRA and CDR2 YSYEKL. V dropped 5 bases and J dropped 3 bases, with 14 bases sitting between them. The length of the CDR3 is 14 residues. In DNA form, the CDR3 reads TGCGCCAGCAGCAATGGGCCCCTGGACTACGAGCAGTACTTC. Translated, it gives CASSNGPLDYEQYF.

The V and J genes are TRBV4-3 and TRBJ1-5; 7 nucleotides agree with TRBD1. V trimming: 4 bases; J trimming: 0 bases; junction bases outside the gene matches: 3. The CDR3 runs 15 residues. Looked up from germline, CDR1 is LGHNA and CDR2 is YSLEER. The CDR3 DNA reads as TGCGCCAGCAGCCCGGACAGGTATAGCAATCAGCCCCAGCATTTT. Protein: CASSPDRYSNQPQHF.

The V and J genes are TRBV28 and TRBJ2-6, with D possibly TRBD2 on 6 matching bases. Deletions cut 4 bases from V and 0 bases from J, with 13 bases between. This CDR3 region has 17 residues. Germline V lookup: CDR1 MDHEN, CDR2 SYDVKM. CDR3 coding DNA: TGTGCCAGCAGTTATAATTTCGGGAGCTCTGGGGCCAACGTCCTGACTTTC. Translated, it gives CASSYNFGSSGANVLTF.

The chain uses TRBV9 and TRBJ2-3, with D perhaps matching TRBD2 (7 bases). The CDR3 extends over 15 amino acids. Trimming left V 4 bases short and J 6 bases short, with 18 bases between. Germline-derived CDR1 and CDR2 are SGDLS and YYNGEE. CDR3 amino acids: CASSPGGGGPDTQYF. The CDR3 DNA reads as TGTGCCAGCAGCCCTGGGGGAGGGGGGCCGGATACGCAGTATTTT.